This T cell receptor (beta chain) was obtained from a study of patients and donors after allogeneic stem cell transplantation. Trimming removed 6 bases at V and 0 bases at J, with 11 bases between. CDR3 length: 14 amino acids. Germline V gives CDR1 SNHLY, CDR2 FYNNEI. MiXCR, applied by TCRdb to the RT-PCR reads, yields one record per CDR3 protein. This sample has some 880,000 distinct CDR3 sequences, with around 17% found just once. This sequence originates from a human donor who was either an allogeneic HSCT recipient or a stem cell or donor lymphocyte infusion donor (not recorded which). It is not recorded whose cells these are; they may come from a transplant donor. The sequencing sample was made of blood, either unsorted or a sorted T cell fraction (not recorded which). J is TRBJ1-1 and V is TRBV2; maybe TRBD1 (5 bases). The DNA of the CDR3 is TGTGCCAGCAGCGGTGGACACCTGAACACTGAAGCTTTCTTT. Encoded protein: CASSGGHLNTEAFF.